The present T cell receptor (beta chain) was sequenced within a study of Graves' ophthalmopathy and Graves' hyperthyroidism. Across the whole study: Upon initial diagnosis and before any treatment, peripheral blood was collected.

The table lists this clonotype with many counts. Over 18 months of follow-up, stable hyperthyroidism required that no ophthalmopathy appear. The sequenced template was RNA, covering the TCR beta CDR3 region. The first-round RT-PCR employed HTBI primers together with the Qiagen OneStep RT-PCR kit. A multiplex PCR was then performed as the second round. TCRdb analysed the multiplex PCR reads with MiXCR anew, one entry per CDR3 protein. The sample records more than 300,000 distinct CDR3 sequences, approximately 18% being singletons. Germline CDR1 and CDR2: MDHEN and SYDVKM. The V and J ends lost 7 bases and 7 bases respectively, with 13 bases between them. The CDR3 runs to 12 residues.

The source of this sequence is an adult woman with stable Graves' hyperthyroidism. The rearrangement uses TRBV28 and TRBJ2-5; D gene uncertain. Sequencing input: peripheral blood. The CDR3 region is CASNERYGTQYF. CDR3 nucleotides: TGTGCCAGCAACGAGAGGTATGGGACCCAGTACTTC.